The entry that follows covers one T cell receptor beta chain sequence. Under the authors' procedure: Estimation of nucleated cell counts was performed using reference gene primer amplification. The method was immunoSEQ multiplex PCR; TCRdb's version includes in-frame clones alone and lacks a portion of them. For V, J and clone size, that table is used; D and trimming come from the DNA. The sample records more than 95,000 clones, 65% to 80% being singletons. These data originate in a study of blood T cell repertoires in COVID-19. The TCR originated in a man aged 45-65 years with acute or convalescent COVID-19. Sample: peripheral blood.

The CDR3 DNA follows: TGTGCCAGCAGCGTAGTAGGGGTGAACACTGAAGCTTTCTTT. Translation: CASSVVGVNTEAFF. V gene TRBV9 combines with J gene TRBJ1-1; possible D gene TRBD1, 5 bases. This CDR3 has 14 amino acids. V lost 0 bases to trimming and J lost 0 bases, with 6 bases between them. Germline loops: CDR1 SGDLS, CDR2 YYNGEE.